This T cell receptor (beta chain) stems from a study of T-cell reconstitution after alpha-beta-depleted transplantation in children. Trimming at V came to 6 bases and at J to 2 bases, leaving 9 bases not matched to a gene. The CDR3 spans 16 residues. The germline V gene encodes CDR1 SNHLY and CDR2 FYNNEI. For TCRbeta, the library was prepared with unique molecular identifiers. TCRdb passed the PCR reads through MiXCR, listing each CDR3 protein once. The profile shows 450,000 to 600,000 distinct CDR3 sequences, 13% of them singletons. This clonotype has just a few counts. Sequencing used PBMCs, mostly from graft donor cells, obtained 360 days after TCRalphabeta/CD19-depleted stem cell transplant. This sequence originates from a male patient between 10 and 17 years old who had a stem cell transplant for acute myeloid leukemia, so the T cells may come from the graft donor. This rearrangement joins TRBV2 to TRBJ2-3, with TRBD2 identical over 9 bases. The CDR3 DNA sequence: TGTGCCAGCAGCGCGTTGGCGGGAGGGTTCACAGATACGCAGTATTTT. This sequence encodes CASSALAGGFTDTQYF.